The next 5 T cell receptor beta chains were all read from a single sample in a study of blood T cells in healthy people across ages. Using a J-beta primer mix together with a sample-barcoded 5' primer, a second PCR was run for roughly 6 to 11 cycles. TCRdb passed the 5' RACE reads through MiXCR, listing each CDR3 protein once. This repertoire shows about 730,000 distinct CDR3 sequences, roughly 43% found once; its top ten account for roughly 20%. Sample: blood. The origin of the receptors is a woman aged 55-69 years in good health.

J is TRBJ1-6 and V is TRBV12-3 or TRBV12-4; 8 positions agree with TRBD1. CDR3 length: 15 amino acids. With V trimmed by 7 bases and J by 7 bases, 9 bases remained unmatched. The CDR3: CASTDRGGENSPLHF. CDR3 DNA sequence: TGTGCCAGCACCGACAGGGGAGGGGAAAATTCACCCCTCCACTTT.

The chain carries TRBV7-2 and TRBJ2-1; 11 nucleotides line up with TRBD1. The CDR3 sequence is 15 residues long. Trimming at V came to 4 bases and at J to 4 bases, leaving 3 bases not matched to a gene. CDR1 and CDR2 (germline): SGHTA, FQGNSA. CDR3 region: CASSSGQGVYNEQFF. For the CDR3, the DNA is TGTGCCAGCAGCTCGGGACAGGGGGTATACAATGAGCAGTTCTTC.

On this clonotype itself: At one of its ends the junction is not consistent with the germline gene, which may arise from a read error. This chain links TRBV5-1 with TRBJ2-3, with no clear D. Per the germline V gene, CDR1 is SGHRS and CDR2 is YFSETQ. This CDR3 spans 16 amino acids. CDR3 sequence (DNA): TGCACCAGCAACTTCGGCCTTCCCGCGGGCACAGATACGCAGTATTTT. Amino acid sequence: CTSNFGLPAGTDTQYF. The whole variable domain, filled in from reference TRBV5-1 and TRBJ2-3, reads KAGVTQTPRYLIKTRGQQVTLSCSPISGHRSVSWYQQTPGQGLQFLFEYFSETQRNKGNFPGRFSGRQFSNSRSEMNVSTLELGDSALYLCTSNFGLPAGTDTQYFGPGTRLTVL.

This clonotype was seen a few times. This chain uses TRBV20-1 with TRBJ1-1; D gene ambiguous. Trimming removed 2 bases from V and 0 bases from J, with 7 bases in between. Germline V gene sequence: CDR1 DFQATT, CDR2 SNEGSKA (reference sequence). The CDR3 has 13 amino acids. CDR3 nucleotide sequence: TGCAGTGCTAGAAGAGGACTGAACACTGAAGCTTTCTTT. Protein product: CSARRGLNTEAFF.

This clonotype was observed a few times. This rearrangement joins TRBV6-1 to TRBJ1-5; D call uncertain. V was pared by 4 bases and J by 4 bases, with 17 bases between. Germline V gene sequence: CDR1 MNHNS, CDR2 SASEGT. There are 16 residues in the CDR3. The DNA for the CDR3 is TGTGCCAGCAGTGCCTCCACCTCGGGATTGAATCAGCCCCAGCATTTT. It specifies CASSASTSGLNQPQHF.